This T cell receptor beta chain was documented in a study of blood T cell repertoires in COVID-19. Study at large: The study drew acute and convalescent COVID-19 samples from the United States, Italy and Spain.

Recovered status applied to Cohort 3 donors who had two consecutive negative PCRs. It also applied to those with clearance or with symptom resolution. In the authors' methods: How many nucleated cells were present was estimated from reference gene primer amplification. Data came from immunoSEQ multiplex PCR; TCRdb stores just in-frame clones and leaves some out. The DNA gave D and trimming, while V, J and clone size come from that table. The table includes 180,000 or so clones, roughly 83% detected once. The CDR3 extends over 15 amino acids. Germline values: CDR1 SEHNR, CDR2 FQNEAQ (reference sequence). The V and J ends lost 5 bases and 2 bases, in that order; junction bases with no gene match: 3.

The chain employs TRBV7-9 and TRBJ2-1, with 10 bases matching TRBD1. The source material was PBMCs or T cells enriched from blood (not recorded which). This TCR was recovered from a woman in her sixties or seventies who had recovered from COVID-19. As DNA, the CDR3 is TGTGCCAGCAGCATCGGACAGGGGGCCTACAATGAGCAGTTCTTC. It encodes CASSIGQGAYNEQFF.